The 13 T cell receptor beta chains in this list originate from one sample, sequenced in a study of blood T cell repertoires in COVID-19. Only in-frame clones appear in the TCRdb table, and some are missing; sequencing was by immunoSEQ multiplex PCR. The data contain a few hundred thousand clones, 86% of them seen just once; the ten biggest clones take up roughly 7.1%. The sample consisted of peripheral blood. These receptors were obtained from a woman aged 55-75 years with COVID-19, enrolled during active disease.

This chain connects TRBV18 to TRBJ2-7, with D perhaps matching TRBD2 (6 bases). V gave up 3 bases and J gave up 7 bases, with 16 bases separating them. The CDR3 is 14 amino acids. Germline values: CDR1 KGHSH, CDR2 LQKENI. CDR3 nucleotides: TGTGCCAGCTCACCGTTGGAGGGAGTGGGGGAGCAGTACTTC. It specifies CASSPLEGVGEQYF.

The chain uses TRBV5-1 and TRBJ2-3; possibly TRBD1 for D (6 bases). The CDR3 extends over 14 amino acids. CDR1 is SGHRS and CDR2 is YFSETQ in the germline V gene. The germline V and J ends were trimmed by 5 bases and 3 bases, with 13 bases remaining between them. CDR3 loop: CASRIQGATDTQYF. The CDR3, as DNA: TGCGCCAGCAGAATACAGGGCGCAACAGATACGCAGTATTTT.

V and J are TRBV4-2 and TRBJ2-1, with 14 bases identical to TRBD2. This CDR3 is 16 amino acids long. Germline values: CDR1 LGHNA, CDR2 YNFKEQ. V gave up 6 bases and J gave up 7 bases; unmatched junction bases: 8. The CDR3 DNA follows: TGTGCCAGCAGGCTGACTAGCGGGGGGGCGGAGAATGAGCAGTTCTTC. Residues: CASRLTSGGAENEQFF.

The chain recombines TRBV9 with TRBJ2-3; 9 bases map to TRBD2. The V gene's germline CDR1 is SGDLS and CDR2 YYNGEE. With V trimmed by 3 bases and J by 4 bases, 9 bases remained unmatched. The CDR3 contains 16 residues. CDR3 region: CASSGTSVNTADTQYF. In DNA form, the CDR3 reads TGTGCCAGCAGCGGGACTAGCGTGAATACCGCAGATACGCAGTATTTT.

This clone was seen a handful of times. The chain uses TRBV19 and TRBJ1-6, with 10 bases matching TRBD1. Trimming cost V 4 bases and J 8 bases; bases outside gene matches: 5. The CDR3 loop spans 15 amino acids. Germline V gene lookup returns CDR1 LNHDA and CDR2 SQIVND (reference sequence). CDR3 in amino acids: CASSRTGTGDSPLHF. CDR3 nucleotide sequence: TGTGCCAGTAGTAGGACCGGGACAGGGGATTCACCCCTCCACTTT.

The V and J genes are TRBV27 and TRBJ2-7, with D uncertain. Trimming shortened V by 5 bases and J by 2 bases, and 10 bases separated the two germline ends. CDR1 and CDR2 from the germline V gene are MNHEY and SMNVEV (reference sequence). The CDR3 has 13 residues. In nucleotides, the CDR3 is TGTGCCAGCAGTCCCGCGGATACCTACGAGCAGTACTTC. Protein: CASSPADTYEQYF.

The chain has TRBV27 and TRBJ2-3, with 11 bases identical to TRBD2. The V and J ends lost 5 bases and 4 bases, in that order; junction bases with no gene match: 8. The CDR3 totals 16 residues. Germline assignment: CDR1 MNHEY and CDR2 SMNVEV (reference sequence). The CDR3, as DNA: TGTGCCAGCAGTGCCCGACTAGCGGGGCTGGCAGATACGCAGTATTTT. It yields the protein CASSARLAGLADTQYF.

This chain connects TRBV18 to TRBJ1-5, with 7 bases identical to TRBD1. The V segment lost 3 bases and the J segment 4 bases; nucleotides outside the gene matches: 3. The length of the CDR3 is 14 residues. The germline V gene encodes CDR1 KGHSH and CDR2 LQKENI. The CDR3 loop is CASSPGQSNQPQHF. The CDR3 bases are TGTGCCAGCTCACCGGGACAGTCTAATCAGCCCCAGCATTTT.

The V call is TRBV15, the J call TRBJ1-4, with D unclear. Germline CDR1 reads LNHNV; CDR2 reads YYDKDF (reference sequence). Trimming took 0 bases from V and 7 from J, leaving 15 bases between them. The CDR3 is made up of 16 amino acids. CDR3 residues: CATSRDHRGGSEKLFF. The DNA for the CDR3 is TGTGCCACCAGCAGAGATCACCGGGGAGGAAGTGAAAAACTGTTTTTT.

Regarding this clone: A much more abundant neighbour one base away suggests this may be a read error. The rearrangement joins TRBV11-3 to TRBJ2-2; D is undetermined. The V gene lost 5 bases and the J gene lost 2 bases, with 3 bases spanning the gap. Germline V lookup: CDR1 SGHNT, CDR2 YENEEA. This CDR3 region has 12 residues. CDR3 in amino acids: CASSLNTGELFF. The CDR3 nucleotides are TGTGCCAGCAGCCTTAACACCGGGGAGCTGTTTTTT.

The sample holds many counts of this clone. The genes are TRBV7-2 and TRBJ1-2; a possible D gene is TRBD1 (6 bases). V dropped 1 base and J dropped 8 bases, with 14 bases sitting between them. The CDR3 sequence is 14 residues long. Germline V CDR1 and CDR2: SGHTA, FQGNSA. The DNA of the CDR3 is TGTGCCAGCAGCTTAGTTGGCAGGGGCAACGGCTACACCTTC. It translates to CASSLVGRGNGYTF.

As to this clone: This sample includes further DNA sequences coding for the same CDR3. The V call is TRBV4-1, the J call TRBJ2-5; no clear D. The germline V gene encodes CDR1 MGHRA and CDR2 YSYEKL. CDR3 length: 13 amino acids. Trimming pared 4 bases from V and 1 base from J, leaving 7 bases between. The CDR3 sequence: CASSRPGQETQYF. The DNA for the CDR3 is TGCGCCAGCAGCCGCCCAGGCCAAGAGACCCAGTACTTC.

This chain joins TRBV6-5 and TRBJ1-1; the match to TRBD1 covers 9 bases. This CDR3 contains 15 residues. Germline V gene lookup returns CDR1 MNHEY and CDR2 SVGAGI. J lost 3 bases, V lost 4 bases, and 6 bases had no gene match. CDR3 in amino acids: CASSSPGDRDTEAFF. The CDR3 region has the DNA TGTGCCAGCAGTTCCCCAGGGGACAGGGACACTGAAGCTTTCTTT.